This T cell receptor (beta chain) comes out of a study of blood T cell repertoires in COVID-19. About the research overall: Some COVID-19 samples were acute and others convalescent; all came from the United States, Italy and Spain. The cDNA or gDNA used as material had been derived from T cells, B-cell-depleted T cells, or PBMCs.

For this clone: At one end, the junction sequence differs from germline, possibly due to a read error.

Under the authors' procedure: How many nucleated cells were present was estimated from reference gene primer amplification. TCRdb's copy holds only in-frame clones and misses some; the assay was immunoSEQ multiplex PCR. That table gives V, J and clone size, and the DNA gave D and trimming. This sample carries 65,000 to 80,000 clones, almost 85% of them seen once, and the ten largest clones take roughly a fifth. The CDR3 consists of 16 residues. Germline values: CDR1 SGHDN, CDR2 FVKESK. The sequence was obtained from a human donor in a cohort sampled during active COVID-19. The material sequenced was peripheral blood. V usage is TRBV14 and J usage is TRBJ2-7; D call uncertain. The CDR3, as DNA: TGTGCCAGCAGTCAAGATCCAGGCCCGAGCTCCTACGAGCAGTACTTC. Its translation is CASSQDPGPSSYEQYF.